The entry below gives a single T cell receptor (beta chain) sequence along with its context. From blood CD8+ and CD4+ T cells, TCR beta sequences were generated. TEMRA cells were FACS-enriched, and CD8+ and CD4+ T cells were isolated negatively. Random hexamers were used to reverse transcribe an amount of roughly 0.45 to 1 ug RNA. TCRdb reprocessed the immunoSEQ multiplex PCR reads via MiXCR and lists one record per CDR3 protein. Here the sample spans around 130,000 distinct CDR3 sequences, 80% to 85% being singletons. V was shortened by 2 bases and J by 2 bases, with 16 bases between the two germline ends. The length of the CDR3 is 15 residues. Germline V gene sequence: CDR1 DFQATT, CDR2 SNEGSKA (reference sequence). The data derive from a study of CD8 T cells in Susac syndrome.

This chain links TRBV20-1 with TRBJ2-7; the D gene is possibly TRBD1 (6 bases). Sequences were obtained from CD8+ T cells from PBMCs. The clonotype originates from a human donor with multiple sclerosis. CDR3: CSARSRQAITYEQYF. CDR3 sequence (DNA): TGCAGTGCTAGATCCCGACAGGCTATAACCTACGAGCAGTACTTC.